The 27 T cell receptor beta chains in this list originate from one sample, sequenced in a study of shared clonotypes between healthy human individuals. Produced via immunoSEQ multiplex PCR; TCRdb's table is partial and in-frame only. The repertoire has some 1 million clones, approximately 68% of them found once; the top ten carry over 1.3%. The sample comprised memory CD4+ T cells sorted from blood. Subset in this sample: CD45RA-negative fraction. Receptor source: a young man in good health.

The sample holds many counts of this clone. The chain employs TRBV16 and TRBJ1-1; TRBD1 matches at 8 bases. Trimming removed 3 bases from V and 2 bases from J; junction bases left unmatched: 2. CDR1 is KGHSY and CDR2 is FQNENV in the germline V gene. The CDR3 extends over 14 amino acids. The CDR3 DNA sequence: TGTGCCAGCAGCCAGCAGGGGGCAAACACTGAAGCTTTCTTT. This codes for CASSQQGANTEAFF.

J is TRBJ2-7 and V is TRBV27; 8 nucleotides align to TRBD1. J gave up 5 bases and V 4 bases, and 10 bases lay outside the gene matches. The CDR3 extends over 15 amino acids. Germline lookup yields CDR1 MNHEY and CDR2 SMNVEV (reference sequence). The CDR3 nucleotides read TGTGCCAGCAGTTCCCTATCAGGGGGCAACAACGAGCAGTACTTC. Translating gives CASSSLSGGNNEQYF.

The genes are TRBV7-9 and TRBJ2-5, with TRBD1 matching 7 bases. This CDR3 comprises 14 residues. Germline lookup yields CDR1 SEHNR and CDR2 FQNEAQ (reference sequence). J gave up 4 bases and V 5 bases, and 7 bases lay outside the gene matches. For the CDR3, the DNA is TGTGCCAGCAGCGAAGACAGGGCCCCAGAGACCCAGTACTTC. Its protein product is CASSEDRAPETQYF.

The rearrangement joins TRBV2 to TRBJ2-3; tentatively, D is TRBD2 (5 bases). The germline V and J ends were trimmed by 6 bases and 4 bases, with 11 bases remaining between them. The CDR3 runs 13 residues. Germline V gene sequence: CDR1 SNHLY, CDR2 FYNNEI. This CDR3 reads CASRPDGADTQYF. The CDR3 bases are TGTGCCAGCAGGCCGGACGGGGCAGATACGCAGTATTTT.

The chain employs TRBV5-1 and TRBJ2-2; D not certain. The V end lost 0 bases, the J end lost 6 bases, and 9 bases lay between the germline ends. CDR1 is SGHRS, CDR2 YFSETQ, per germline. This CDR3 spans 14 amino acids. The DNA for the CDR3 is TGCGCCAGCAGCTTGGAATCGAAGGCCGGGGAGCTGTTTTTT. Protein: CASSLESKAGELFF.

The chain couples TRBV7-9 to TRBJ2-5; 10 bases agree with TRBD1. The CDR3 has 15 amino acids. V trimming: 1 base; J trimming: 4 bases; junction bases outside the gene matches: 3. Germline lookup yields CDR1 SEHNR and CDR2 FQNEAQ (reference sequence). This chain's CDR3 is CASSLGQGAGETQYF. The CDR3 coding sequence is TGTGCCAGCAGCTTAGGACAGGGGGCAGGAGAGACCCAGTACTTC.

The CDR3 DNA is TGTGCCAGCAGGGAGGGGCTCTGGGCGAACACCGGGGAGCTGTTTTTT. Amino acids: CASREGLWANTGELFF. The chain combines TRBV2 with TRBJ2-2, with a possible D match to TRBD2 (6 bases). V dropped 6 bases and J dropped 0 bases, with 14 bases sitting between them. Germline V lookup: CDR1 SNHLY, CDR2 FYNNEI. The CDR3 extends over 16 amino acids.

The V call is TRBV10-2, the J call TRBJ2-3; D remains unclear. The CDR3 sequence is 13 residues long. Germline assignment: CDR1 WSHSY and CDR2 SAAADI. The V and J ends lost 5 bases and 1 base respectively, with 7 bases between them. The CDR3: CASSWEGTDTQYF. The CDR3 bases are TGCGCCAGCAGTTGGGAAGGCACAGATACGCAGTATTTT.

The V and J genes are TRBV11-2 and TRBJ2-7; TRBD2 matches 10 bases. The CDR3 covers 15 residues. Losses at the gene ends were 1 base for V and 3 bases for J; bases not matched to a gene: 3. Per germline, CDR1 SGHAT and CDR2 FQNNGV. This CDR3 reads CASSLGTSGIYEQYF. The CDR3 region has the DNA TGTGCCAGCAGCTTAGGGACTAGCGGAATCTACGAGCAGTACTTC.

The rearrangement uses TRBV29-1 and TRBJ2-7, with D unresolved. The CDR3 is 12 residues long. The V gene's germline CDR1 is SQVTM and CDR2 ANQGSEA. V lost 7 bases to trimming and J lost 1 base, with 11 bases between them. The CDR3 loop is CSAQTISYEQYF. The CDR3 DNA is TGCAGCGCACAGACAATTTCCTACGAGCAGTACTTC.

As for this clone: The same CDR3 is also encoded by other DNA sequences in this sample. The chain is built from TRBV2 and TRBJ1-4; D not certain. This CDR3 has 15 residues. Trimming left V 4 bases short and J 0 bases short, with 9 bases between. Germline V CDR1 and CDR2: SNHLY, FYNNEI. The CDR3 loop is CASSVSSATNEKLFF. The CDR3 nucleotides are TGTGCCAGCAGTGTCAGTTCTGCAACTAATGAAAAACTGTTTTTT.

For this clone: Other DNA sequences within the sample encode an identical CDR3. This chain connects TRBV15 to TRBJ2-3; D gene ambiguous. V was shortened by 0 bases and J by 2 bases, with 6 bases between the two germline ends. The germline gives CDR1 LNHNV, CDR2 YYDKDF (reference sequence). The CDR3 has 14 residues. CDR3 protein: CATSRDRVTDTQYF. In DNA, the CDR3 is TGTGCCACCAGCAGAGATCGGGTCACAGATACGCAGTATTTT.

The chain uses TRBV6-5 and TRBJ2-5, with a tentative D call TRBD1 (7 bases). CDR1 and CDR2 (germline): MNHEY, SVGAGI. There are 16 residues in the CDR3. V lost 0 bases to trimming and J lost 5 bases, with 16 bases between them. CDR3 nucleotide sequence: TGTGCCAGCAGTTACTCGGGGGCAGGGGGGAGGGAGACCCAGTACTTC. It yields the protein CASSYSGAGGRETQYF.

V is TRBV5-1 and J is TRBJ1-3, with 9 nucleotides matching TRBD1. Germline CDR1 is SGHRS and CDR2 is YFSETQ. There are 16 residues in the CDR3. V was clipped by 4 bases and J by 1 base; unmatched bases: 6. The CDR3 spells CASSDGQGRSGNTIYF. CDR3 sequence (DNA): TGCGCCAGCAGCGACGGACAGGGGAGGTCTGGAAACACCATATATTTT. Variable domain in full (rest from reference TRBV5-1 and TRBJ1-3): KAGVTQTPRYLIKTRGQQVTLSCSPISGHRSVSWYQQTPGQGLQFLFEYFSETQRNKGNFPGRFSGRQFSNSRSEMNVSTLELGDSALYLCASSDGQGRSGNTIYFGEGSWLTVV.

The V call is TRBV13, the J call TRBJ2-5; D not certain. Trimming stripped 1 base from V and 4 bases from J, with 7 bases between. This CDR3 contains 13 residues. Germline CDR1 PRHDT, CDR2 FYEKMQ (reference sequence). CDR3 region: CASSLVGGETQYF. The DNA of the CDR3 is TGTGCCAGCAGCTTAGTAGGCGGAGAGACCCAGTACTTC.

The V call is TRBV5-4, the J call TRBJ2-2, with D perhaps given as TRBD1 or TRBD2 (5 bases each). The germline V and J ends were trimmed by 0 bases and 6 bases, with 9 bases remaining between them. The CDR3 has 14 amino acids. Germline V gene sequence: CDR1 SGHNT, CDR2 YYREEE (reference sequence). CDR3 sequence: CASSLGPGPGELFF. CDR3 DNA: TGTGCCAGCAGCTTGGGGCCGGGACCCGGGGAGCTGTTTTTT.

The chain couples TRBV7-9 to TRBJ1-2, with D perhaps TRBD1 (5 bases). CDR3 length: 15 amino acids. Germline V lookup: CDR1 SEHNR, CDR2 FQNEAQ (reference sequence). The V gene lost 1 base and the J gene lost 7 bases, with 16 bases spanning the gap. CDR3: CASSLGGTRAGGYTF. CDR3 nucleotide sequence: TGTGCCAGCAGCTTAGGGGGCACCCGGGCCGGTGGCTACACCTTC.

On this clone: The sample contains more than one DNA sequence encoding this CDR3. The chain carries TRBV7-8 and TRBJ1-5; D gene ambiguous. The germline V gene encodes CDR1 SGHVS and CDR2 FQNEAQ. This CDR3 region has 12 residues. V shed 3 bases and J shed 3 bases, with 3 bases lying between them. The CDR3 region is CASSFNNQPQHF. In nucleotides, the CDR3 is TGTGCCAGCAGCTTCAACAATCAGCCCCAGCATTTT.

Written as DNA, the CDR3 is TGTGCCAGCAGTCGACAGGGAACGAGGGGGGCCAACGTCCTGACTTTC. It specifies CASSRQGTRGANVLTF. The V gene is TRBV28, the J gene TRBJ2-6, with TRBD1 matching 7 bases. With V trimmed by 5 bases and J by 4 bases, 8 bases remained unmatched. Germline CDR1 MDHEN, CDR2 SYDVKM. This CDR3 contains 16 residues.

CDR3 nucleotide sequence: TGCGCCAGCAGCCAACTCCTAGCGCTCTCCTACAATGAGCAGTTCTTC. This encodes CASSQLLALSYNEQFF. This chain connects TRBV4-1 to TRBJ2-1; D is perhaps TRBD2 (6 bases). V dropped 2 bases and J dropped 0 bases, with 11 bases sitting between them. The CDR3 has 16 amino acids. Per germline, CDR1 MGHRA and CDR2 YSYEKL.

The chain has TRBV9 and TRBJ2-2, with 8 bases fitting TRBD2. Trimming at V came to 1 base and at J to 1 base, leaving 3 bases not matched to a gene. The CDR3 runs 16 residues. Germline CDR1 reads SGDLS; CDR2 reads YYNGEE. The CDR3 loop reads CASSVLSGMNTGELFF. CDR3 DNA: TGTGCCAGCAGCGTACTTAGCGGGATGAACACCGGGGAGCTGTTTTTT.

The chain employs TRBV28 and TRBJ2-3, with D perhaps given as TRBD1 or TRBD2 (7 bases each). Germline CDR1 MDHEN, CDR2 SYDVKM. This CDR3 contains 16 residues. V dropped 5 bases and J dropped 5 bases, with 20 bases sitting between them. The CDR3 here is CASSVGWGGGIDTQYF. DNA for the CDR3: TGTGCCAGCAGTGTGGGGTGGGGAGGGGGCATAGATACGCAGTATTTT.

The chain recombines TRBV7-9 with TRBJ2-1, with D possibly matching TRBD2 (6 bases). Germline CDR1 reads SEHNR; CDR2 reads FQNEAQ (reference sequence). The CDR3 is 15 amino acids. Trimming stripped 3 bases from V and 4 bases from J, with 13 bases between. DNA of the CDR3: TGTGCCAGCAGCTTTAGGGGAGGATATTACAATGAGCAGTTCTTC. The encoded protein is CASSFRGGYYNEQFF.

The V call is TRBV19, the J call TRBJ2-1; D is uncertain. Germline loops: CDR1 LNHDA, CDR2 SQIVND (reference sequence). CDR3 size: 16 residues. V shed 5 bases and J shed 4 bases, with 18 bases lying between them. CDR3 region: CASSFLTSSAYNEQFF. CDR3 in DNA: TGTGCCAGTAGTTTCTTGACCAGCTCCGCTTACAATGAGCAGTTCTTC.

The chain carries TRBV29-1 and TRBJ1-1; 8 positions match TRBD1. CDR1 is SQVTM, CDR2 ANQGSEA, per germline. The CDR3 length is 16 residues. The V and J ends lost 7 bases and 0 bases, in that order; junction bases with no gene match: 13. The CDR3 here is CSAGLDRGRVNTEAFF. DNA for the CDR3: TGCAGCGCCGGACTTGACAGGGGCCGGGTGAACACTGAAGCTTTCTTT.

This chain joins TRBV6-1 and TRBJ2-7; 10 bases fit TRBD1. V was clipped by 7 bases and J by 5 bases; unmatched bases: 11. Germline V lookup: CDR1 MNHNS, CDR2 SASEGT. The CDR3 has 15 amino acids. The CDR3 sequence is CASTLNRQGAHEQYF. The CDR3 nucleotides read TGTGCCAGCACCCTTAACAGACAGGGGGCCCACGAGCAGTACTTC.

This chain links TRBV15 with TRBJ2-7, with D possibly being TRBD2 (6 bases). The V end lost 0 bases, the J end lost 7 bases, and 16 bases lay between the germline ends. CDR3 length: 15 amino acids. In germline, CDR1 is LNHNV, CDR2 YYDKDF (reference sequence). The DNA for the CDR3 is TGTGCCACCAGCAGAGAAGGAGGGAATTTGGGGGAGCAGTACTTC. Encoded protein: CATSREGGNLGEQYF.